The 12 T cell receptor beta chains below were found in one sample sequenced in a study of shared T cell receptors in the human thymus. Some clones are missing from TCRdb's copy, which holds only in-frame ones; the method was immunoSEQ multiplex PCR. Altogether about 610,000 clones are present, over 75% being singletons, with the ten largest covering about 0.01%. This same sample was also taken into another study, of human thymus T cells.

Sequenced sample: thymocytes. Every receptor here comes from a boy under two years old with a congenital heart defect.

This chain uses TRBV28 with TRBJ1-6, with a tentative D call TRBD1 (6 bases). The germline CDR1 and CDR2 sequences are MDHEN and SYDVKM. The CDR3 has 16 amino acids. Trimming removed 5 bases at V and 2 bases at J, with 13 bases between. This CDR3 is CASSGRGSAYNSPLHF. The CDR3 DNA is TGTGCCAGCAGTGGCAGGGGTTCAGCCTATAATTCACCCCTCCACTTT.

The rearrangement uses TRBV5-4 and TRBJ2-1; TRBD2 agrees at 10 bases. The CDR3 has 19 amino acids. After removal of 6 bases from V and 1 base from J, the junction contained 16 bases not matched to a gene. Looked up from germline, CDR1 is SGHNT and CDR2 is YYREEE (reference sequence). CDR3 nucleotide sequence: TGTGCCAGCAATTTGGGAGGACTAGCGGACCAGTTTTCCTACAATGAGCAGTTCTTC. The encoded protein is CASNLGGLADQFSYNEQFF.

This chain joins TRBV29-1 and TRBJ2-1; D not certain. The germline V and J ends were trimmed by 3 bases and 8 bases, with 8 bases remaining between them. Per germline, CDR1 SQVTM and CDR2 ANQGSEA. CDR3 size: 11 residues. CDR3 sequence: CSVDLPDEQFF. CDR3 DNA: TGCAGCGTTGATCTACCGGATGAGCAGTTCTTC.

This clone was counted a single time. The chain recombines TRBV19 with TRBJ2-2, with 12 bases identical to TRBD1. The germline V gene has CDR1 LNHDA and CDR2 SQIVND (reference sequence). The CDR3 runs 15 residues. V was clipped by 7 bases and J by 7 bases; unmatched bases: 7. The CDR3 reads CASTRDRGLNGELFF. DNA of the CDR3: TGTGCCAGTACCCGGGACAGGGGGCTGAACGGGGAGCTGTTTTTT.

This clone has a handful of counts. J is TRBJ1-4 and V is TRBV27, with D tentatively TRBD1 (6 bases). The V end lost 5 bases, the J end lost 3 bases, and 19 bases lay between the germline ends. Looked up from germline, CDR1 is MNHEY and CDR2 is SMNVEV (reference sequence). This CDR3 has 17 amino acids. Here the CDR3 DNA reads TGTGCCAGCAGTCCCACCCGTATACAGGGATCTAATGAAAAACTGTTTTTT. Amino acids: CASSPTRIQGSNEKLFF.

V usage is TRBV6-5 and J usage is TRBJ2-7, with 7 bases identical to TRBD1. Germline assignment: CDR1 MNHEY and CDR2 SVGAGI. This CDR3 is built from 16 residues. V shed 3 bases and J 4 bases; nucleotides not matched to a gene: 12. The CDR3 protein is CASSYRSEDRSYEQYF. Written as DNA, the CDR3 is TGTGCCAGCAGTTATCGGTCCGAGGACAGGTCTTACGAGCAGTACTTC.

CDR3 nucleotides: TGTGCCAGCAGCCACTCGGCCGGACAGTCCTATGGCTACACCTTC. Amino acid sequence: CASSHSAGQSYGYTF. J is TRBJ1-2 and V is TRBV5-5; D possibly corresponds to TRBD1 (6 bases). The germline V gene encodes CDR1 SGHKS and CDR2 YYEKEE (reference sequence). V dropped 4 bases and J dropped 4 bases, with 17 bases sitting between them. The CDR3 runs to 15 residues.

The chain couples TRBV6-4 to TRBJ2-2; possible D gene TRBD2, 6 bases. Germline CDR1 and CDR2: MRHNA and SNTAGT. The germline V and J ends were trimmed by 7 bases and 10 bases, with 28 bases remaining between them. The CDR3 loop spans 17 amino acids. CDR3 coding DNA: TGTGCCAGCAAGATAACCCTCACTAGAGTCTGGAGGGAGGAGCTGTTTTTT. Residues: CASKITLTRVWREELFF.

A single count supports this clone. V is TRBV15 and J is TRBJ1-2, with TRBD1 matching over 8 bases. CDR3 size: 15 residues. The V gene end was trimmed by 2 bases and the J gene end by 3 bases; junction bases not matched to a gene: 5. CDR1 is LNHNV and CDR2 is YYDKDF in the germline V gene (reference sequence). CDR3 amino acids: CATSRHRDRHYGYTF. CDR3 coding DNA: TGTGCCACCAGCAGACATCGGGACAGGCACTATGGCTACACCTTC.

V and J are TRBV6-6 and TRBJ2-7; 9 nucleotides line up with TRBD2. J gave up 1 base and V 5 bases, and 3 bases lay outside the gene matches. This CDR3 comprises 14 residues. Germline CDR1 reads MNHNY; CDR2 reads SVGAGI (reference sequence). CDR3 nucleotide sequence: TGTGCCAGCAGTCAGACTAGCGGATCCTACGAGCAGTACTTC. Amino acids: CASSQTSGSYEQYF.

The chain has TRBV6-6 and TRBJ2-5; TRBD2 aligns across 13 bases. With 6 bases clipped from V and 2 bases from J, the junction kept 3 bases outside the gene matches. This CDR3 contains 15 residues. The germline V gene has CDR1 MNHNY and CDR2 SVGAGI (reference sequence). In nucleotides, the CDR3 is TGTGCCAGCAGGGGACTAGCGGGAATTCAAGAGACCCAGTACTTC. Residues: CASRGLAGIQETQYF.

The chain recombines TRBV7-9 with TRBJ1-2; D remains unclear. V was pared by 1 base and J by 4 bases, with 7 bases between. CDR1 is SEHNR and CDR2 is FQNEAQ in the germline V gene (reference sequence). The CDR3 is 13 residues long. CDR3 residues: CASSLGELYGYTF. CDR3 coding DNA: TGTGCCAGCAGCTTAGGAGAGCTCTATGGCTACACCTTC. Together with reference TRBV7-9 and TRBJ1-2, the CDR3 gives the full variable domain: DTGVSQNPRHKITKRGQNVTFRCDPISEHNRLYWYRQTLGQGPEFLTYFQNEAQLEKSRLLSDRFSAERPKGSFSTLEIQRTEQGDSAMYLCASSLGELYGYTFGSGTRLTVV.